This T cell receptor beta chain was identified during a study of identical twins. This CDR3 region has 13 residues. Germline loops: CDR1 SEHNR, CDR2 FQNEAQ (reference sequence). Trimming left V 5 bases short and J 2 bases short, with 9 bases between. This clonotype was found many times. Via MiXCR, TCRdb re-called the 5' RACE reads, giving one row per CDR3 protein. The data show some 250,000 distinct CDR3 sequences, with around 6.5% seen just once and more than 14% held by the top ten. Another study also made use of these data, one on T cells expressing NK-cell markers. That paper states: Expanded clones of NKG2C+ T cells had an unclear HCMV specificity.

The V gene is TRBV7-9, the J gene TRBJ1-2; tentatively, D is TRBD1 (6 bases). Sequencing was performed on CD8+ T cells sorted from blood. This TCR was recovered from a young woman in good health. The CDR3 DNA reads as TGTGCCAGCAGCCGGACAGAAAACTATGGCTACACCTTC. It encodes CASSRTENYGYTF.